This record looks at one TCR beta chain sequence and its context. Its antigen is not identified. This sample is drawn from a study of shared clonotypes between healthy human individuals. Study information: Used for every donor were three CD4 naive, three CD4 memory, two CD8 naive and one CD8 memory plate. Findings and limits, study-wide: Relative to memory subsets, naive subsets generally showed larger estimated richness.

The protocol was immunoSEQ multiplex PCR, while the TCRdb copy is restricted to in-frame clones and leaves out a portion. Among 800,000 to 1,200,000 clones listed, approximately 80% were seen once. This receptor was obtained from a man between 18 and 29 years old in good health. Some clones in this sample may be carry-over from other donors' samples. Sample: memory CD4+ T cells from PBMCs. The subset was: CD45RA-negative fraction.

The CDR3 coding sequence is TGTGCCAGCAGTGAGGCAGGGATCTATGGCTACACCTTC. Its protein product is CASSEAGIYGYTF. The chain recombines TRBV25-1 with TRBJ1-2, with D possibly matching TRBD1 (5 bases). The CDR3 extends over 13 amino acids. With 3 bases removed from V and 4 bases from J, the gap between germline ends came to 9 bases. Germline V gene sequence: CDR1 MGHDK, CDR2 SYGVNS.